The clone carrying this T cell receptor (beta chain) has just a few counts. Its specificity is not known. Cells sorted as Tregs were CD4+, CD25+ and CD127-/low. The CDR3 consists of 14 residues. The junction had 8 bases not matched to a gene; V was cut back by 0 bases and J by 8 bases. CDR1 is DFQATT and CDR2 is SNEGSKA in the germline V gene (reference sequence). Regarding the study as a whole: Larger-cohort validation covered only one TCR beta V-J rearrangement. Tumor memory CD4+ T cell TCR gene usage was found to cluster with blood and lymph node memory CD4+ cells and with lymph node naive CD4+ cells. Tumor-infiltrating Treg TCR alpha and beta sequences overlapped most with tumor naive CD4+ T cells, then blood naive.

Semi-nested PCR with Nested Universal Primer A followed constant-region reverse priming of full-length variable regions. TCRdb ran MiXCR on the 5' RACE reads and lists one entry per CDR3 protein. The sample carries 35,000 to 50,000 distinct CDR3 sequences, less than 25% recorded once. The TCR comes from a female donor with breast cancer. The chain recombines TRBV20-1 with TRBJ1-2, with 8 positions matching TRBD1. Sequencing was carried out using Tregs sorted from blood. The DNA for the CDR3 is TGCAGTGCTAGAGAGGGCAGGGGGCCATTCGGCTACACCTTC. The encoded protein is CSAREGRGPFGYTF.